The 13 T cell receptor beta chains below were found in one sample sequenced in a study of shared clonotypes between healthy human individuals. It was CD45RO-negative cells, positively selected for CCR7, that made up naive CD8 cells, with terminally differentiated effector memory CD45RA+ cells excluded. Using immunoSEQ multiplex PCR, the repertoire was profiled, and TCRdb retains in-frame clones only, with some absent. The table lists about 700,000 clones, 92% of them singletons. Sequencing was done on a sample of naive CD8+ T cells sorted from blood. The receptor set was obtained from a man younger than 40 in good health.

The chain employs TRBV11-3 and TRBJ2-1; 8 nucleotides agree with TRBD2. CDR3 length: 16 residues. Germline V gene sequence: CDR1 SGHNT, CDR2 YENEEA. V lost 1 base, J lost 6 bases, and 8 bases stayed unmatched. The CDR3 sequence is CASSLGSGSISNEQFF. The CDR3 DNA sequence: TGTGCCAGCAGCTTAGGGAGCGGGAGTATTTCCAATGAGCAGTTCTTC.

The chain is built from TRBV5-1 and TRBJ2-7; 8 bases match TRBD2. J gave up 2 bases and V 4 bases, and 2 bases lay outside the gene matches. The V gene's germline CDR1 is SGHRS and CDR2 YFSETQ. The CDR3 is 13 residues long. CDR3 sequence (DNA): TGCGCCAGCAGCCCGGGAGGGCCCTACGAGCAGTACTTC. Its protein product is CASSPGGPYEQYF.

J is TRBJ2-3 and V is TRBV7-9; 9 positions match TRBD2. The CDR3 is made up of 14 amino acids. The V and J ends lost 3 bases and 5 bases, in that order; junction bases with no gene match: 3. The germline V gene has CDR1 SEHNR and CDR2 FQNEAQ (reference sequence). CDR3 residues: CASSLAGGQDTQYF. The CDR3, as DNA: TGTGCCAGCAGCTTGGCGGGAGGGCAAGATACGCAGTATTTT.

V and J are TRBV14 and TRBJ1-4; 9 bases match TRBD1. This CDR3 has 16 amino acids. V shed 1 base, J shed 5 bases, and the junction held 5 bases outside the gene matches. In germline, CDR1 is SGHDN, CDR2 FVKESK. CDR3 sequence reads: CASSQVWDRVNEKLFF. The CDR3 nucleotides read TGTGCCAGCAGCCAAGTTTGGGACAGGGTCAATGAAAAACTGTTTTTT.

The chain links TRBV27 to TRBJ2-7, with 13 bases that match TRBD2. The J segment lost 4 bases and the V segment lost 3 bases, leaving 15 bases of the junction unmatched. Germline assignment: CDR1 MNHEY and CDR2 SMNVEV (reference sequence). The CDR3 consists of 19 residues. CDR3 bases: TGTGCCAGCAGTTTCTACCCACCGGGGACTAGCGGGATCCCGTACGAGCAGTACTTC. Protein sequence: CASSFYPPGTSGIPYEQYF.

V usage is TRBV27 and J usage is TRBJ2-1; D is uncertain. The CDR3 sequence is 12 residues long. Trimming took off 5 bases at V and 6 bases at J, with 8 bases between the two ends. CDR1 MNHEY and CDR2 SMNVEV come from the germline V gene (reference sequence). The CDR3 loop is CASSDNSNEQFF. The CDR3 DNA sequence: TGTGCCAGCAGTGATAACAGCAATGAGCAGTTCTTC.

The J gene is TRBJ2-1, the V gene TRBV11-2; D is unclear. Looked up from germline, CDR1 is SGHAT and CDR2 is FQNNGV. V dropped 4 bases and J dropped 0 bases, with 4 bases sitting between them. This CDR3 has 13 amino acids. This chain's CDR3 is CASSWYSYNEQFF. The CDR3 nucleotides read TGTGCCAGCAGCTGGTACTCCTACAATGAGCAGTTCTTC.

The chain uses TRBV4-1 and TRBJ2-5; D call uncertain. V lost 1 base and J lost 2, with 11 bases in between. Looked up from germline, CDR1 is MGHRA and CDR2 is YSYEKL. This CDR3 spans 15 amino acids. The chain's CDR3 is CASSQVAGQQETQYF. The CDR3, as DNA: TGCGCCAGCAGCCAAGTGGCAGGCCAGCAAGAGACCCAGTACTTC.

This chain connects TRBV2 to TRBJ2-3; D gene uncertain. The CDR3 totals 10 residues. CDR1 is SNHLY, CDR2 FYNNEI, per germline. V was clipped by 10 bases and J by 3 bases, with 5 bases between them. CDR3 amino acids: CATQTDTQYF. The CDR3 DNA is TGTGCCACTCAAACAGATACGCAGTATTTT.

The chain couples TRBV18 to TRBJ2-5; 7 bases are shared with TRBD1. The CDR3 spans 14 residues. The V gene end was trimmed by 4 bases and the J gene end by 0 bases; junction bases not matched to a gene: 2. Per the germline V gene, CDR1 is KGHSH and CDR2 is LQKENI. DNA for the CDR3: TGTGCCAGCTCACTGGGACAGTACCAAGAGACCCAGTACTTC. Translated: CASSLGQYQETQYF.

The chain joins TRBV9 to TRBJ2-1, with 9 bases matching TRBD1. V gave up 1 base and J gave up 7 bases; unmatched junction bases: 6. The CDR3 is made up of 15 amino acids. Germline lookup yields CDR1 SGDLS and CDR2 YYNGEE. CDR3 sequence (DNA): TGTGCCAGCAGCGTACGAGACAGGGGGGTAAATGAGCAGTTCTTC. It translates to CASSVRDRGVNEQFF.

The rearrangement joins TRBV27 to TRBJ2-7; 10 bases are shared with TRBD2. Unmatched junction bases numbered 8, after V lost 7 bases and J lost 2 bases. CDR3 length equals 15 residues. Germline loops: CDR1 MNHEY, CDR2 SMNVEV (reference sequence). The CDR3 DNA sequence: TGTGCCAGCAACCGAAGCGGGAGGGGGACCTACGAGCAGTACTTC. Translation: CASNRSGRGTYEQYF.

CDR3 amino acids: CASSSVGGTTSGANVLTF. The DNA of the CDR3 is TGTGCCAGCAGCTCGGTGGGCGGGACCACCTCTGGGGCCAACGTCCTGACTTTC. This chain joins TRBV7-9 and TRBJ2-6; D is possibly TRBD2 (6 bases). The CDR3 has 18 amino acids. V was clipped by 4 bases and J by 0 bases, with 16 bases between them. From germline, CDR1 is SEHNR and CDR2 FQNEAQ (reference sequence).